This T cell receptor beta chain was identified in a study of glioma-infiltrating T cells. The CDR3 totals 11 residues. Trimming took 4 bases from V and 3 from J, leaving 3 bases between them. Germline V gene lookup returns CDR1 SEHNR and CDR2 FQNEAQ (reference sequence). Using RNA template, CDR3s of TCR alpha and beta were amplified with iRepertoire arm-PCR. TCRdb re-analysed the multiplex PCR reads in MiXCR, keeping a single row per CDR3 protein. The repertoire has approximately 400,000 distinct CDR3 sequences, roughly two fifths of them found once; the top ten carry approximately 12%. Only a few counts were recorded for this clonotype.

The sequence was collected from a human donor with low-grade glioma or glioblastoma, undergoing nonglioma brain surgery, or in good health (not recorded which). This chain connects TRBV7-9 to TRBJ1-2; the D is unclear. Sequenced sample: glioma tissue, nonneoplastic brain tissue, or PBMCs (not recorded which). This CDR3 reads CASSSDYGYTF. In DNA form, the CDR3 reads TGTGCCAGCAGCTCAGACTATGGCTACACCTTC.